This T cell receptor (beta chain) was found in a study of cytomegalovirus exposure and HLA in healthy donors. V was clipped by 1 base and J by 1 base, with 7 bases between them. Germline-derived CDR1 and CDR2 are MNHEY and SMNVEV (reference sequence). This CDR3 comprises 14 residues. Use of 60 Vbeta and 13 Jbeta primers characterized the PCR. Here immunoSEQ multiplex PCR was the method, and the copy in TCRdb shows in-frame clones only, minus some. The profile covers 100,000 to 150,000 clones, with approximately 78% appearing a single time and roughly 5.9% taken by the ten largest. The receptor was derived from a woman aged 40 to 49 in good health and CMV-seronegative. This chain joins TRBV27 and TRBJ1-1; the D is unclear. What was sequenced was PBMCs. The CDR3 sequence: CASSLYRRNTEAFF. In DNA form, the CDR3 reads TGTGCCAGCAGTTTATACCGGAGGAACACTGAAGCTTTCTTT.